These 20 T cell receptor beta chains originate from one sample sequenced in a study of CD8 T cells in ankylosing spondylitis. Notes on the study in general: Characteristic, it appeared, of ankylosing spondylitis blood was a TCR beta motif of 7 or 8 highly homologous variants.

MiXCR, applied by TCRdb to the 5' RACE reads, yields one record per CDR3 protein. The sample holds 330,000 or so distinct CDR3 sequences, 7% to 9% seen once. Which antigens these TCRs recognize remains unknown. Sequencing used blood, either unsorted or a sorted T cell fraction (not recorded which). The receptors were gathered from a male donor with ankylosing spondylitis.

This sequence joins TRBV3-1 and TRBJ2-1; 10 nucleotides agree with TRBD2. The V gene end was trimmed by 0 bases and the J gene end by 12 bases; junction bases not matched to a gene: 8. The CDR3 has 15 amino acids. Germline values: CDR1 LGHDT, CDR2 YNNKEL (reference sequence). In DNA form, the CDR3 reads TGTGCCAGCAGCCAAGACTGGACTAGCGGATCTCGGCAGTTCTTC. Its translation: CASSQDWTSGSRQFF.

This clonotype was counted between two and nine times. The chain joins TRBV5-1 to TRBJ2-1; 10 positions match TRBD2. CDR1 SGHRS and CDR2 YFSETQ come from the germline V gene. The CDR3 length is 16 residues. Trimming at V came to 3 bases and at J to 3 bases, leaving 6 bases not matched to a gene. In DNA form, the CDR3 reads TGCGCCAGCAGCTCAACTAGCGGGGCCTACTACAATGAGCAGTTCTTC. This sequence encodes CASSSTSGAYYNEQFF.

The rearrangement links TRBV3-1 to TRBJ2-1; 13 positions match TRBD2. Germline values: CDR1 LGHDT, CDR2 YNNKEL (reference sequence). With V trimmed by 8 bases and J by 3 bases, 16 bases remained unmatched. There are 19 residues in the CDR3. The CDR3 DNA reads TGTGCCAGCTGCAAGGAGGCGGGGACTAGCGGGAACATCTACAATGAGCAGTTCTTC. It yields the protein CASCKEAGTSGNIYNEQFF.

This clonotype was counted a few times. The rearrangement links TRBV5-1 to TRBJ1-1; 8 bases align to TRBD1. The CDR3 covers 13 residues. Germline V CDR1 and CDR2: SGHRS, YFSETQ. V gave up 5 bases and J gave up 4 bases; unmatched junction bases: 4. This CDR3 reads CASSTGTGTEAFF. The CDR3 DNA reads TGCGCCAGCAGTACCGGGACAGGCACTGAAGCTTTCTTT.

The chain couples TRBV12-3 or TRBV12-4 to TRBJ1-3; 7 bases are a match to TRBD1. The CDR3 spans 12 residues. V was pared by 10 bases and J by 4 bases, with 4 bases of the junction left unmatched. For the CDR3, the DNA is TGTGCCACCGGGACAGCAGGAAACACCATATATTTT. It codes for CATGTAGNTIYF.

This clonotype was seen at least ten times. The chain is built from TRBV12-3 or TRBV12-4 and TRBJ2-1, with D unclear. V was pared by 1 base and J by 4 bases, with 5 bases between. This CDR3 contains 13 residues. The CDR3 sequence: CASSLGVYNEQFF. CDR3 coding DNA: TGTGCCAGCAGTTTAGGGGTTTACAATGAGCAGTTCTTC.

This clonotype turned up a few times. The V and J genes are TRBV4-3 and TRBJ2-1; D is perhaps TRBD2 (5 bases). V was shortened by 4 bases and J by 4 bases, with 14 bases between the two germline ends. Germline V gene data show CDR1 as LGHNA and CDR2 as YSLEER. This CDR3 has 15 residues. Written as DNA, the CDR3 is TGCGCCAGCAGCCCAGAGGGCTTTGGGTACAATGAGCAGTTCTTC. Translated: CASSPEGFGYNEQFF.

There are a few counts of this clonotype. V is TRBV29-1 and J is TRBJ2-3; possibly TRBD2 for D (5 bases). CDR3 size: 11 residues. CDR1 and CDR2 from the germline V gene are SQVTM and ANQGSEA. V was shortened by 7 bases and J by 4 bases, with 9 bases between the two germline ends. The CDR3 nucleotides read TGCAGCGCCGGGGTGGCAGATACGCAGTATTTT. The encoded protein is CSAGVADTQYF.

This clonotype was detected ten times or more. The gene calls are TRBV12-3 or TRBV12-4 and TRBJ2-5, with D possibly matching TRBD1 (5 bases). Trimming removed 3 bases at V and 4 bases at J, with 12 bases between. CDR3 size: 14 residues. CDR3 in DNA: TGTGCCAGCAGTTTGGGGCCCCCGGGAGAGACCCAGTACTTC. It translates to CASSLGPPGETQYF.

This clonotype showed up many times. The gene calls are TRBV24-1 and TRBJ2-3; tentative D call: TRBD1 (6 bases). Deletions cut 6 bases from V and 3 bases from J, with 21 bases between. Germline loops: CDR1 KGHDR, CDR2 SFDVKD. There are 17 residues in the CDR3. CDR3 protein: CATSPPPTGKWTDTQYF. CDR3 sequence (DNA): TGTGCCACCAGTCCCCCCCCTACAGGGAAGTGGACAGATACGCAGTATTTT.

In its sample, this clonotype was seen a few times. The chain recombines TRBV11-3 with TRBJ1-1, with 7 bases fitting TRBD1. The germline V gene has CDR1 SGHNT and CDR2 YENEEA. J was trimmed by 11 bases and V by 0 bases; bases with no gene match: 3. The CDR3 totals 12 residues. The CDR3 reads CASSLEQGRAFF. CDR3 in DNA: TGTGCCAGCAGCTTAGAACAGGGGAGGGCTTTCTTT.

The count of this clonotype is one. Since a much larger clone is just one base distant, this may be a read error. The gene calls are TRBV5-1 and TRBJ1-1; a possible D gene is TRBD1 (5 bases). The CDR3 has 16 amino acids. V lost 4 bases, J lost 6 bases, and 22 bases lay in between. The germline gives CDR1 SGHRS, CDR2 YFSETQ. CDR3 protein: CASSPRPGRVPAEAFF. For the CDR3, the DNA is TGCGCCAGCAGCCCCAGACCGGGCAGGGTTCCCGCTGAAGCTTTCTTT.

The J gene is TRBJ2-7, the V gene TRBV27; TRBD1 is a possible D gene (6 bases). From germline, CDR1 is MNHEY and CDR2 SMNVEV (reference sequence). The CDR3 spans 14 residues. The V gene lost 7 bases and the J gene lost 1 base, with 14 bases spanning the gap. This chain's CDR3 is CASKGVRQSYEQYF. The CDR3 DNA sequence: TGTGCCAGCAAGGGGGTTCGCCAGTCCTACGAGCAGTACTTC.

This clonotype was seen a few times. The V and J genes are TRBV7-8 and TRBJ2-3, with 11 bases lining up with TRBD2. The J segment lost 4 bases and the V segment lost 5 bases, leaving 5 bases of the junction unmatched. The CDR3 length is 15 residues. Looked up from germline, CDR1 is SGHVS and CDR2 is FQNEAQ. The CDR3 protein is CASSRSGRGADTQYF. CDR3 DNA: TGTGCCAGCAGCCGTAGCGGGAGGGGGGCAGATACGCAGTATTTT.

This clonotype occurred a few times. The V and J genes are TRBV29-1 and TRBJ2-3, with 11 bases aligning to TRBD2. V lost 6 bases, J lost 5 bases, and 4 bases stayed unmatched. This CDR3 contains 13 residues. Germline V gene lookup returns CDR1 SQVTM and CDR2 ANQGSEA. Here the CDR3 DNA reads TGCAGCGTCGACCTAGCGGGAGGAGATACGCAGTATTTT. Its protein is CSVDLAGGDTQYF.

The CDR3 DNA follows: TGTGCCAGCAGTTTCATTGATGTGGGCTACACCTTC. Protein: CASSFIDVGYTF. The V and J genes are TRBV28 and TRBJ1-2; no reliable D call. The CDR3 has 12 amino acids. CDR1 is MDHEN and CDR2 is SYDVKM in the germline V gene. V gave up 3 bases and J gave up 8 bases, with 10 bases separating them.

The CDR3 DNA reads TGTGCCAGCAGCTGGGGACAGATGAATGAAAAACTGTTTTTT. It translates to CASSWGQMNEKLFF. This chain uses TRBV7-9 with TRBJ1-4, with TRBD1 matching over 7 bases. The germline gives CDR1 SEHNR, CDR2 FQNEAQ (reference sequence). The CDR3 covers 14 residues. The ends lost 4 bases at V and 5 bases at J; junction bases unmatched: 4.

The sample holds many counts of this clonotype. The chain recombines TRBV10-3 with TRBJ2-5; tentative D call: TRBD2 (5 bases). Germline CDR1 ENHRY, CDR2 SYGVKD. The CDR3 totals 15 residues. The V end lost 0 bases, the J end lost 2 bases, and 10 bases lay between the germline ends. CDR3: CAISESSSGQETQYF. In nucleotides, the CDR3 is TGTGCCATCAGTGAGTCGAGTTCGGGGCAAGAGACCCAGTACTTC.

In its sample, this clonotype was seen many times. The chain combines TRBV11-2 with TRBJ2-7; the D gene is possibly TRBD1 (6 bases). CDR1 SGHAT and CDR2 FQNNGV come from the germline V gene. Trimming stripped 4 bases from V and 11 bases from J, with 15 bases between. The CDR3 runs to 12 residues. Here the CDR3 DNA reads TGTGCCAGCAGCTACCTTACAGGGTTAAAGTACTTC. It specifies CASSYLTGLKYF. Supplemented by reference TRBV11-2 and TRBJ2-7, the full variable domain reads EAGVAQSPRYKIIEKRQSVAFWCNPISGHATLYWYQQILGQGPKLLIQFQNNGVVDDSQLPKDRFSAERLKGVDSTLKIQPAKLEDSAVYLCASSYLTGLKYFGPGTRLTVT.

At least ten counts were recorded for this clonotype. The rearrangement joins TRBV6-2 or TRBV6-3 to TRBJ2-3, with D possibly matching TRBD1 (6 bases). Per germline, CDR1 MNHEY and CDR2 SVGEGT. The CDR3 runs 14 residues. V was cut by 5 bases and J by 3 bases, with 12 bases left in between. CDR3 DNA: TGTGCCAGCAGTACAGGACAGCGAACAGATACGCAGTATTTT. Amino acids: CASSTGQRTDTQYF.